The rows below give T cell receptor beta chains drawn from one sample of a study of CD8+ T cells in alopecia areata. Profiling relied on immunoSEQ multiplex PCR, and the TCRdb table lists in-frame clones only, not all of them. The sample has 80,000 to 100,000 clones; roughly 41% are singletons. Sequencing was carried out using CD4+ T cells sorted from blood. The source of these receptors is a human donor with alopecia areata. CDR3s leave out the opening cysteine and the closing phenylalanine or tryptophan. The listing skips clone size in some rows; elsewhere it reads once, few, many or a size class.

j_call clone_size v_call cdr3_aa
TRBJ1-2 few TRBV14 ASSQEADSWYGYT
TRBJ1-1 - TRBV27 ASSSPASSEASEAF
TRBJ2-7 - TRBV5-1 ASRGLAGVYEQY
TRBJ1-1 - TRBV5-1 ASSPGVPLGTEAF
TRBJ2-5 many TRBV15 ATSRLRSRYQETQY
TRBJ2-4 few TRBV7-9 ASSLTQGLAKNIQY
TRBJ2-1 few TRBV5-1 ASSPWTDYNEQF
TRBJ2-5 - TRBV7-2 ASSFSSGPQETQY
TRBJ2-7 - TRBV7-9 ASSLAGDPYEQY
TRBJ1-5 - TRBV6-6 ASSYSSPGTNQPQH
TRBJ2-1 few TRBV30 AWSVDSGTYNEQF
TRBJ2-1 few TRBV15 ATSRGKNYNEQF
TRBJ2-2 - TRBV7-2 ASSFPTGDTGELF
TRBJ2-5 - TRBV30 AWSVFAGLQETQY
TRBJ2-3 - TRBV9 ASSASGADTQY
TRBJ2-1 - TRBV7-9 ASSLNHGRGVYNEQF
TRBJ1-1 - TRBV29-1 SVADRGAQAF